These 30 T cell receptor beta chains came from one sample sequenced in a study of technical replicates of blood from several donors. The data were produced by immunoSEQ multiplex PCR, yet TCRdb's version contains in-frame clones alone and is incomplete. In the table there are approximately 70,000 clones, 91% of which are singletons. The sample comprised T cells isolated from PBMCs. All receptors derive from a human donor in good health. Some clones in this sample may be carry-over from other donors' samples.

This rearrangement joins TRBV5-1 to TRBJ1-4; D is unresolved. This CDR3 has 15 amino acids. V lost 2 bases to trimming and J lost 7 bases, with 15 bases between them. The germline V gene has CDR1 SGHRS and CDR2 YFSETQ. The CDR3 region is CASSFQKPEGEKLFF. The CDR3, as DNA: TGCGCCAGCAGCTTTCAGAAACCGGAGGGTGAAAAACTGTTTTTT.

This chain links TRBV28 with TRBJ1-6, with D maybe TRBD1 (6 bases). V shed 7 bases and J shed 8 bases, with 18 bases lying between them. This CDR3 has 15 residues. Germline V gene sequence: CDR1 MDHEN, CDR2 SYDVKM. CDR3 bases: TGTGCCAGCATGACCGGACAGACCTCGGATTCACCCCTCCACTTT. Protein sequence: CASMTGQTSDSPLHF.

V gene TRBV11-3 combines with J gene TRBJ2-5, with a weak D call TRBD1 (6 bases). V was trimmed by 1 base and J by 3 bases, leaving 15 bases between them. The germline V gene encodes CDR1 SGHNT and CDR2 YENEEA. CDR3 length: 16 amino acids. The CDR3 coding sequence is TGTGCCAGCAGCTTAGGAAACAGGGTAGAGGAAGAGACCCAGTACTTC. It is translated as CASSLGNRVEEETQYF.

The chain recombines TRBV4-1 with TRBJ2-2, with D tentatively TRBD1 (6 bases). Trimming shortened V by 3 bases and J by 10 bases, and 21 bases separated the two germline ends. Germline V gene data show CDR1 as MGHRA and CDR2 as YSYEKL. This CDR3 contains 16 residues. In DNA, the CDR3 is TGCGCCAGCAGCCAGGCAGGGGCCCCTTTCTTTCCGGAGCTGTTTTTT. Its translation is CASSQAGAPFFPELFF.

The chain has TRBV27 and TRBJ1-6; 10 nucleotides line up with TRBD1. V dropped 3 bases and J dropped 10; count of bases not matched to a gene: 6. The CDR3 is 15 amino acids. Germline lookup yields CDR1 MNHEY and CDR2 SMNVEV (reference sequence). In nucleotides, the CDR3 is TGTGCCAGCAGTTTGGGGACAGGGGCAGGATCACCCCTCCACTTT. Its translation is CASSLGTGAGSPLHF.

This clone was observed a single time. The V call is TRBV6-6, the J call TRBJ1-2; the D gene is possibly TRBD1 (6 bases). Trimming shortened V by 5 bases and J by 7 bases, and 14 bases separated the two germline ends. The CDR3 loop spans 13 amino acids. Germline V gene lookup returns CDR1 MNHNY and CDR2 SVGAGI (reference sequence). As DNA, the CDR3 is TGTGCCAGCAGTGCGCGGGGGGCTGGTGGCTACACCTTC. It codes for CASSARGAGGYTF.

V gene TRBV5-8 combines with J gene TRBJ1-2; TRBD1 agrees at 11 bases. CDR3 length: 15 amino acids. Per the germline V gene, CDR1 is SGHTS and CDR2 is YDEGEE. The junction had 16 bases not matched to a gene; V was cut back by 6 bases and J by 12 bases. Here the CDR3 reads CASTAKGTGGRSNTF. The CDR3 bases are TGTGCCAGCACCGCGAAGGGGACAGGGGGGAGGTCAAACACCTTC.

The chain combines TRBV7-9 with TRBJ1-2, with TRBD1 identical over 9 bases. This CDR3 has 19 residues. The V gene end was trimmed by 0 bases and the J gene end by 6 bases; junction bases not matched to a gene: 17. Germline V gene lookup returns CDR1 SEHNR and CDR2 FQNEAQ (reference sequence). This CDR3 reads CASSLADGNTGGGFHGYTF. CDR3 nucleotides: TGTGCCAGCAGCTTAGCCGACGGAAATACAGGGGGCGGATTCCATGGCTACACCTTC.

CDR3 sequence: CAVGGWADTQYF. CDR3 nucleotide sequence: TGTGCCGTAGGGGGATGGGCAGATACGCAGTATTTT. The chain has TRBV19 and TRBJ2-3; tentatively, D is TRBD1 (6 bases). The germline V gene has CDR1 LNHDA and CDR2 SQIVND (reference sequence). V was cut by 11 bases and J by 4 bases, with 13 bases left in between. This CDR3 is 12 amino acids long.

This chain uses TRBV5-4 with TRBJ2-5; 7 positions agree with TRBD2. Germline CDR1 SGHNT, CDR2 YYREEE (reference sequence). This CDR3 spans 15 amino acids. J gave up 2 bases and V 4 bases, and 8 bases lay outside the gene matches. CDR3 nucleotide sequence: TGTGCCAGCAGCGGGGTCGGGGGACTACAAGAGACCCAGTACTTC. This codes for CASSGVGGLQETQYF.

V usage is TRBV19 and J usage is TRBJ2-7, with 7 positions matching TRBD1. The CDR3 consists of 14 residues. V was pared by 3 bases and J by 3 bases, with 5 bases of the junction left unmatched. Germline loops: CDR1 LNHDA, CDR2 SQIVND (reference sequence). The CDR3 region has the DNA TGTGCCAGTAGTATTAAGAGGGGGCTCTACGAGCAGTACTTC. The encoded protein is CASSIKRGLYEQYF.

The genes are TRBV5-1 and TRBJ1-1, with 9 positions matching TRBD1. The CDR3 is 17 amino acids. The ends lost 2 bases at V and 6 bases at J; junction bases unmatched: 14. The V gene's germline CDR1 is SGHRS and CDR2 YFSETQ. The CDR3 DNA is TGCGCCAGCAGCTTCCCCGATTCCGGACAGGGGCCTGCTGAAGCTTTCTTT. Translating gives CASSFPDSGQGPAEAFF.

The chain links TRBV19 to TRBJ1-5; a weak D match, TRBD1 (5 bases). The germline V gene encodes CDR1 LNHDA and CDR2 SQIVND (reference sequence). This CDR3 is 16 amino acids long. V was trimmed by 3 bases and J by 6 bases, leaving 18 bases between them. This CDR3 is CASSIILGGVGQPQHF. The DNA of the CDR3 is TGTGCCAGTAGTATTATCCTGGGAGGGGTCGGTCAGCCCCAGCATTTT.

This sequence joins TRBV4-2 and TRBJ2-7; TRBD2 agrees at 7 bases. The V and J ends lost 1 base and 2 bases, in that order; junction bases with no gene match: 5. The CDR3 is made up of 15 amino acids. Per the germline V gene, CDR1 is LGHNA and CDR2 is YNFKEQ. CDR3 protein: CASSQVSGYTYEQYF. The CDR3 nucleotides read TGTGCCAGCAGCCAAGTTAGCGGGTATACCTACGAGCAGTACTTC.

This chain uses TRBV6-5 with TRBJ1-5, with TRBD1 matching 7 bases. Per the germline V gene, CDR1 is MNHEY and CDR2 is SVGAGI. Trimming cost V 4 bases and J 3 bases; bases outside gene matches: 3. CDR3 length: 14 amino acids. In nucleotides, the CDR3 is TGTGCCAGCAGTTGGGACAGATACAATCAGCCCCAGCATTTT. Translating gives CASSWDRYNQPQHF.

The chain joins TRBV4-1 to TRBJ2-2, with 11 nucleotides matching TRBD2. The CDR3 has 15 residues. The V segment lost 6 bases and the J segment 5 bases; nucleotides outside the gene matches: 5. CDR1 MGHRA and CDR2 YSYEKL come from the germline V gene. The DNA of the CDR3 is TGCGCCAGCAGTCAACTAGCGGGAGTTACCGGGGAGCTGTTTTTT. Translating gives CASSQLAGVTGELFF.

The genes are TRBV7-9 and TRBJ2-5; the match to TRBD1 covers 7 bases. CDR3 size: 14 residues. Germline-derived CDR1 and CDR2 are SEHNR and FQNEAQ (reference sequence). V shed 0 bases, J shed 3 bases, and the junction held 1 base outside the gene matches. CDR3 region: CASSLAGGEETQYF. CDR3 nucleotide sequence: TGTGCCAGCAGCTTAGCAGGGGGCGAAGAGACCCAGTACTTC.

The chain has TRBV5-6 and TRBJ2-3; D is unresolved. The germline V and J ends were trimmed by 4 bases and 1 base, with 13 bases remaining between them. This CDR3 is 15 amino acids long. Looked up from germline, CDR1 is SGHDT and CDR2 is YYEEEE. The CDR3 protein is CASSPWSAGTDTQYF. Written as DNA, the CDR3 is TGTGCCAGCAGCCCGTGGAGTGCAGGCACAGATACGCAGTATTTT. Drawing the rest from reference TRBV5-6 and TRBJ2-3, the complete variable domain is DAGVTQSPTHLIKTRGQQVTLRCSPKSGHDTVSWYQQALGQGPQFIFQYYEEEERQRGNFPDRFSGHQFPNYSSELNVNALLLGDSALYLCASSPWSAGTDTQYFGPGTRLTVL.

The chain links TRBV19 to TRBJ1-5; D remains ambiguous. Germline loops: CDR1 LNHDA, CDR2 SQIVND (reference sequence). This CDR3 comprises 15 residues. The V end lost 7 bases, the J end lost 1 base, and 14 bases lay between the germline ends. This CDR3 is CASNPLLESNQPQHF. CDR3 bases: TGTGCCAGTAATCCCCTTTTGGAGAGCAATCAGCCCCAGCATTTT.

This rearrangement joins TRBV5-1 to TRBJ2-2; the D gene is possibly TRBD1 (6 bases). Trimming left V 6 bases short and J 6 bases short, with 15 bases between. CDR3 length: 14 residues. Germline CDR1 reads SGHRS; CDR2 reads YFSETQ. Here the CDR3 reads CASTGQRKAGELFF. The DNA of the CDR3 is TGCGCCAGCACTGGACAGCGCAAGGCCGGGGAGCTGTTTTTT.

This sequence joins TRBV30 and TRBJ2-1; D unresolved. CDR1 and CDR2 (germline): GTSNPN, SVGIG (reference sequence). This CDR3 contains 10 residues. The V and J ends lost 2 bases and 6 bases respectively, with 2 bases between them. The DNA of the CDR3 is TGTGCCTGGAGTCGCAATGAGCAGTTCTTC. Protein sequence: CAWSRNEQFF.

This chain connects TRBV5-1 to TRBJ2-7, with 7 bases aligning to TRBD1. Unmatched junction bases numbered 8, after V lost 1 base and J lost 7 bases. This CDR3 comprises 14 residues. Looked up from germline, CDR1 is SGHRS and CDR2 is YFSETQ. CDR3 coding DNA: TGCGCCAGCAGCTTGTTTGAGGGGGCGAGAGAGCAGTACTTC. This gives the protein CASSLFEGAREQYF.

V usage is TRBV5-4 and J usage is TRBJ2-7; D unclear. Per germline, CDR1 SGHNT and CDR2 YYREEE (reference sequence). Trimming left V 4 bases short and J 6 bases short, with 26 bases between. The CDR3 loop spans 17 amino acids. The CDR3, as DNA: TGTGCCAGCAGCCAAGTGTTGTACTCGTTGAGTTATCCCGAGCAGTACTTC. It is translated as CASSQVLYSLSYPEQYF.

The table lists this clone with a count of one. The chain couples TRBV27 to TRBJ2-2, with 7 bases lining up with TRBD1. V shed 5 bases, J shed 1 base, and the junction held 1 base outside the gene matches. Germline loops: CDR1 MNHEY, CDR2 SMNVEV (reference sequence). This CDR3 has 14 amino acids. CDR3 in DNA: TGTGCCAGCAGTGGACAGGTGAACACCGGGGAGCTGTTTTTT. Encoded protein: CASSGQVNTGELFF.

The chain couples TRBV9 to TRBJ2-7; perhaps TRBD1 as D (5 bases). Trimming stripped 3 bases from V and 4 bases from J, with 8 bases between. This CDR3 comprises 12 residues. CDR1 is SGDLS and CDR2 is YYNGEE in the germline V gene. CDR3 bases: TGTGCCAGCAGCGGAGACAGTTACGAGCAGTACTTC. It encodes CASSGDSYEQYF.

The chain has TRBV6-6 and TRBJ1-5, with TRBD1 as a possible D gene (6 bases). V was trimmed by 6 bases and J by 1 base, leaving 16 bases between them. This CDR3 spans 16 amino acids. CDR1 is MNHNY and CDR2 is SVGAGI in the germline V gene (reference sequence). The CDR3 nucleotides read TGTGCCAGCAGATCCGGGACATGGGGCAGCAATCAGCCCCAGCATTTT. Its translation: CASRSGTWGSNQPQHF.

The chain employs TRBV5-1 and TRBJ2-5, with 12 positions matching TRBD2. V lost 6 bases, J lost 5 bases, and 11 bases stayed unmatched. CDR1 and CDR2 (germline): SGHRS, YFSETQ. CDR3 length: 16 amino acids. The CDR3 bases are TGCGCCAGCACCCCGCTGCAGACTAGCGGGAGCGAGACCCAGTACTTC. Protein product: CASTPLQTSGSETQYF.

This chain connects TRBV14 to TRBJ2-5; no clear D. V gave up 4 bases and J gave up 1 base, with 7 bases separating them. The CDR3 contains 13 residues. Germline CDR1 and CDR2: SGHDN and FVKESK. The CDR3 loop is CASSRLAQETQYF. The CDR3 bases are TGTGCCAGCAGCCGCCTGGCCCAAGAGACCCAGTACTTC.

Here the CDR3 reads CASSRVVTGQGGIEQYF. CDR3 coding DNA: TGTGCCAGCAGCCGAGTTGTAACGGGACAGGGGGGGATCGAGCAGTACTTC. This rearrangement joins TRBV11-2 to TRBJ2-7; 11 nucleotides line up with TRBD1. The CDR3 loop spans 17 amino acids. Per the germline V gene, CDR1 is SGHAT and CDR2 is FQNNGV. The V segment lost 5 bases and the J segment 6 bases; nucleotides outside the gene matches: 15.

The chain recombines TRBV5-1 with TRBJ2-7, with D tentatively TRBD2 (6 bases). V lost 0 bases and J lost 3, with 10 bases in between. Germline V gives CDR1 SGHRS, CDR2 YFSETQ. This CDR3 is built from 14 residues. CDR3 sequence (DNA): TGCGCCAGCAGCTTGGCGGAGGGCGGCTACGAGCAGTACTTC. It codes for CASSLAEGGYEQYF.